Presented here are 25 T cell receptor beta chains from one specimen sequenced in a study of Ad26.COV2.S vaccination and SARS-CoV-2 variants. Treatment indicated: 15 to 20 received Ad26.COV2.S at low or high dose, single or two shots; roughly five received placebo; per-sample allocation not given. Sampling was performed 63 days after the first vaccine or placebo injection. Libraries were prepared by immunoSEQ multiplex PCR; TCRdb keeps only in-frame clonotypes and omits some of them. The sample contains approximately 280,000 clones, 87% of which appear only once. Specimen: peripheral blood, collected in a trial of Ad26.COV2.S vaccine versus placebo. All receptors come from a person aged 18-60 years who received the Ad26.COV2.S COVID-19 vaccine or a placebo.

The CDR3 DNA reads as TGTGCCAGCAGTTACGTACAGAACACTGAAGCTTTCTTT. Its protein is CASSYVQNTEAFF. The J gene is TRBJ1-1, the V gene TRBV6-5; D is unclear. Looked up from germline, CDR1 is MNHEY and CDR2 is SVGAGI. The germline V and J ends were trimmed by 2 bases and 1 base, with 5 bases remaining between them. CDR3 length: 13 residues.

The J gene is TRBJ2-1, the V gene TRBV11-3; no definite D call. CDR1 and CDR2 from the germline V gene are SGHNT and YENEEA. There are 15 residues in the CDR3. Trimming removed 4 bases from V and 7 bases from J, with 17 bases in between. CDR3 nucleotides: TGTGCCAGCAGCTCCGGCGGCACCCACACAAATGAGCAGTTCTTC. It translates to CASSSGGTHTNEQFF.

The V and J genes are TRBV27 and TRBJ1-2; the match to TRBD1 covers 7 bases. V was pared by 6 bases and J by 2 bases, with 12 bases of the junction left unmatched. The CDR3 covers 16 residues. Looked up from germline, CDR1 is MNHEY and CDR2 is SMNVEV (reference sequence). CDR3 residues: CASRSLETGKNYGYTF. DNA of the CDR3: TGTGCCAGCAGATCGCTCGAGACAGGGAAGAACTATGGCTACACCTTC.

J is TRBJ1-1 and V is TRBV18, with 9 bases fitting TRBD1. Germline assignment: CDR1 KGHSH and CDR2 LQKENI. The ends lost 3 bases at V and 2 bases at J; junction bases unmatched: 7. The CDR3 length is 16 residues. CDR3 nucleotide sequence: TGTGCCAGCTCACCCTCGACAGGGGGAGCAAACACTGAAGCTTTCTTT. Its translation: CASSPSTGGANTEAFF.

This chain uses TRBV2 with TRBJ1-2; tentative D call: TRBD1 (5 bases). The CDR3 has 13 amino acids. Trimming took off 6 bases at V and 4 bases at J, with 12 bases between the two ends. The germline V gene has CDR1 SNHLY and CDR2 FYNNEI. The CDR3 protein is CASRKQDSYGYTF. The CDR3 nucleotides are TGTGCCAGCAGAAAACAGGATTCCTATGGCTACACCTTC.

The chain links TRBV6-2 or TRBV6-3 to TRBJ2-7, with 9 bases aligning to TRBD2. V shed 2 bases and J 2 bases; nucleotides not matched to a gene: 7. Germline-derived CDR1 and CDR2 are MNHEY and SVGEGT. The CDR3 extends over 16 amino acids. The chain's CDR3 is CASSYPAGGRPYEQYF. The CDR3 DNA reads as TGTGCCAGCAGTTACCCAGCGGGGGGCCGCCCCTACGAGCAGTACTTC.

This clone appeared once. The chain couples TRBV7-9 to TRBJ2-3; TRBD2 aligns across 12 bases. Germline V gene data show CDR1 as SEHNR and CDR2 as FQNEAQ (reference sequence). The trim removed 3 bases at V and 4 bases at J, leaving 2 bases unmatched. There are 15 residues in the CDR3. CDR3 in DNA: TGTGCCAGCAGCTTGCTAGCGGGAGGGCCAGATACGCAGTATTTT. Protein sequence: CASSLLAGGPDTQYF.

CDR3 nucleotides: TGCGCCAGCAGTCGCGGGACGCCCGACGGAAAACTGTTTTTT. Translating gives CASSRGTPDGKLFF. The rearrangement uses TRBV5-1 and TRBJ1-4, with a tentative D call TRBD1 (5 bases). Germline V gene lookup returns CDR1 SGHRS and CDR2 YFSETQ. The CDR3 totals 14 residues. The V end was cut by 5 bases, the J end by 10 bases, with 18 bases between.

V and J are TRBV5-4 and TRBJ2-2; 8 bases map to TRBD1. The CDR3 is made up of 15 amino acids. Germline CDR1 reads SGHNT; CDR2 reads YYREEE (reference sequence). Trimming cost V 4 bases and J 5 bases; bases outside gene matches: 7. The CDR3, as DNA: TGTGCCAGCAGCATTTTAGGACAGGGAACCGGGGAGCTGTTTTTT. Its protein product is CASSILGQGTGELFF.

The rearrangement links TRBV5-1 to TRBJ1-1, with a possible D match to TRBD1 (5 bases). The CDR3 has 15 residues. The V end lost 0 bases, the J end lost 0 bases, and 9 bases lay between the germline ends. The germline CDR1 and CDR2 sequences are SGHRS and YFSETQ. The CDR3 sequence is CASSLAGALNTEAFF. CDR3 nucleotide sequence: TGCGCCAGCAGCTTGGCTGGGGCCCTGAACACTGAAGCTTTCTTT.

Written as DNA, the CDR3 is TGTGCCAGCAGCTTAGGTGCCCCGGGAGCCGGAGAGACCCAGTACTTC. It is translated as CASSLGAPGAGETQYF. The V call is TRBV11-3, the J call TRBJ2-5; D may be TRBD2 (6 bases). Germline-derived CDR1 and CDR2 are SGHNT and YENEEA. The CDR3 totals 16 residues. Trimming took off 1 base at V and 4 bases at J, with 16 bases between the two ends.

The chain uses TRBV11-2 and TRBJ1-1; 7 bases align to TRBD1. The germline CDR1 and CDR2 sequences are SGHAT and FQNNGV. This CDR3 has 16 amino acids. With 0 bases clipped from V and 5 bases from J, the junction kept 9 bases outside the gene matches. This CDR3 is CASSLDYGGGKTEAFF. For the CDR3, the DNA is TGTGCCAGCAGCTTAGATTATGGAGGGGGCAAGACTGAAGCTTTCTTT.

Concerning this clone itself: The sample has other DNA sequences that encode this CDR3 too. V gene TRBV6-5 combines with J gene TRBJ1-1; D not certain. Trimming removed 2 bases from V and 3 bases from J, with 7 bases in between. The CDR3 is 13 residues long. Germline V gives CDR1 MNHEY, CDR2 SVGAGI. The CDR3 loop reads CASSYNRDTEAFF. The CDR3 DNA sequence: TGTGCCAGCAGTTACAATCGGGACACTGAAGCTTTCTTT.

This chain links TRBV5-4 with TRBJ2-3, with D tentatively TRBD2 (6 bases). The length of the CDR3 is 15 residues. Trimming took off 0 bases at V and 1 base at J, with 9 bases between the two ends. Germline V CDR1 and CDR2: SGHNT, YYREEE (reference sequence). In DNA form, the CDR3 reads TGTGCCAGCAGCTTGGCGGGAGCGGGCACAGATACGCAGTATTTT. Translation: CASSLAGAGTDTQYF.

The rearrangement links TRBV5-5 to TRBJ1-5; tentative D call: TRBD1 (5 bases). The V end was cut by 0 bases, the J end by 0 bases, with 10 bases between. Germline assignment: CDR1 SGHKS and CDR2 YYEKEE (reference sequence). CDR3 size: 16 residues. The CDR3 DNA sequence: TGTGCCAGCAGCTTGGACGACAGAACTAGCAATCAGCCCCAGCATTTT. Its translation: CASSLDDRTSNQPQHF.

The rearrangement links TRBV30 to TRBJ1-5; TRBD1 matches 8 bases. Unmatched junction bases numbered 9, after V lost 1 base and J lost 4 bases. The length of the CDR3 is 16 residues. Germline CDR1 is GTSNPN and CDR2 is SVGIG (reference sequence). CDR3 region: CAWSEGETGGNQPQHF. CDR3 nucleotide sequence: TGTGCCTGGAGTGAGGGGGAAACAGGGGGGAATCAGCCCCAGCATTTT.

This sequence joins TRBV5-1 and TRBJ1-1; D gene ambiguous. CDR1 is SGHRS and CDR2 is YFSETQ in the germline V gene. V was cut by 1 base and J by 4 bases, with 8 bases left in between. The CDR3 loop spans 13 amino acids. CDR3 in DNA: TGCGCCAGCAGCTTGATATCAGGCACTGAAGCTTTCTTT. As protein: CASSLISGTEAFF.

The chain couples TRBV27 to TRBJ2-7; possible D gene TRBD2, 5 bases. CDR3 length: 14 amino acids. The germline CDR1 and CDR2 sequences are MNHEY and SMNVEV (reference sequence). The V and J ends lost 3 bases and 3 bases respectively, with 12 bases between them. CDR3 sequence: CASSFGLPHYEQYF. CDR3 nucleotide sequence: TGTGCCAGCAGTTTCGGACTGCCCCACTACGAGCAGTACTTC.

In this sample, this clone turned up once. The J gene is TRBJ1-1, the V gene TRBV7-2; no reliable D call. V was pared by 4 bases and J by 2 bases, with 8 bases between. Germline V lookup: CDR1 SGHTA, CDR2 FQGNSA. The CDR3 loop spans 13 amino acids. For the CDR3, the DNA is TGTGCCAGCAGCTCCCACACTAACACTGAAGCTTTCTTT. It is translated as CASSSHTNTEAFF.

The rearrangement joins TRBV6-2 or TRBV6-3 to TRBJ2-7; D tentatively fits TRBD1 or TRBD2 (5 bases each). Germline loops: CDR1 MNHEY, CDR2 SVGEGT. V dropped 2 bases and J dropped 1 base, with 12 bases sitting between them. The CDR3 runs 15 residues. Written as DNA, the CDR3 is TGTGCCAGCAGTTACGGGGACGCACCATCCTACGAGCAGTACTTC. Translated, it gives CASSYGDAPSYEQYF.

The J gene is TRBJ1-1, the V gene TRBV11-2; 8 nucleotides agree with TRBD1. The CDR3 loop spans 17 amino acids. CDR1 and CDR2 from the germline V gene are SGHAT and FQNNGV. With 1 base clipped from V and 4 bases from J, the junction kept 11 bases outside the gene matches. This CDR3 reads CASSLGTGKNTLTEAFF. DNA for the CDR3: TGTGCCAGCAGCTTAGGGACAGGGAAAAATACCCTCACTGAAGCTTTCTTT.

This sequence joins TRBV13 and TRBJ2-3; TRBD2 agrees at 7 bases. CDR1 and CDR2 (germline): PRHDT, FYEKMQ (reference sequence). The CDR3 is 16 residues long. Trimming took 5 bases from V and 4 from J; bases not matched to a gene: 12. The CDR3 region is CASSLSGAGRADTQYF. The CDR3, as DNA: TGTGCCAGCAGCCTGAGCGGGGCGGGTCGCGCAGATACGCAGTATTTT.

The chain has TRBV19 and TRBJ2-5; 14 nucleotides match TRBD2. The V gene's germline CDR1 is LNHDA and CDR2 SQIVND (reference sequence). Unmatched junction bases numbered 2, after V lost 5 bases and J lost 3 bases. This CDR3 comprises 15 residues. Written as DNA, the CDR3 is TGTGCCAGTAGTCCGGGACTAGCGGGAGAAGAGACCCAGTACTTC. As protein: CASSPGLAGEETQYF.

This chain joins TRBV7-2 and TRBJ1-2, with D maybe TRBD1 (5 bases). V was cut by 4 bases and J by 8 bases, with 14 bases left in between. The germline V gene has CDR1 SGHTA and CDR2 FQGNSA. CDR3 size: 13 residues. CDR3 sequence: CASSYRDRTGYTF. CDR3 in DNA: TGTGCCAGCAGCTACCGGGACCGGACGGGCTACACCTTC.

The rearrangement uses TRBV6-5 and TRBJ2-4; the D is unclear. Trimming cost V 2 bases and J 0 bases, with 5 bases left between them. There are 14 residues in the CDR3. CDR1 and CDR2 (germline): MNHEY, SVGAGI. The CDR3 bases are TGTGCCAGCAGTTACGTCGGAGCCAAAAACATTCAGTACTTC. Translated: CASSYVGAKNIQYF.